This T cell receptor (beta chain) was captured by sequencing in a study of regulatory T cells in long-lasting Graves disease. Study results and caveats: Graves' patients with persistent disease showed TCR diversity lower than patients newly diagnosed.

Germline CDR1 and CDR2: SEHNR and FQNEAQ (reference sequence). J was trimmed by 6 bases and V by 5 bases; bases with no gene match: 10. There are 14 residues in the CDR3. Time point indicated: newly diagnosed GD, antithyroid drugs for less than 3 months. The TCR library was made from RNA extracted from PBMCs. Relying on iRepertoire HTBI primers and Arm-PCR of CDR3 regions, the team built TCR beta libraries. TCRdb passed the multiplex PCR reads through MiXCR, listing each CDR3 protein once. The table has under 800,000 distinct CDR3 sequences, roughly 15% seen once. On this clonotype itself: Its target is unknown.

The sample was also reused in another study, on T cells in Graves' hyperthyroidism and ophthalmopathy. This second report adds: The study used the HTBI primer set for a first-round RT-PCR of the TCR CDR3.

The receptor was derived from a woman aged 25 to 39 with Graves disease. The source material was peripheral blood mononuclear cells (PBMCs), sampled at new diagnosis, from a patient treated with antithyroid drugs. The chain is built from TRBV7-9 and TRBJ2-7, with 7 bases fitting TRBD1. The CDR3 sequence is CASSARQGWGEQYF. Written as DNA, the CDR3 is TGTGCCAGCAGCGCCCGACAGGGTTGGGGCGAGCAGTACTTC.